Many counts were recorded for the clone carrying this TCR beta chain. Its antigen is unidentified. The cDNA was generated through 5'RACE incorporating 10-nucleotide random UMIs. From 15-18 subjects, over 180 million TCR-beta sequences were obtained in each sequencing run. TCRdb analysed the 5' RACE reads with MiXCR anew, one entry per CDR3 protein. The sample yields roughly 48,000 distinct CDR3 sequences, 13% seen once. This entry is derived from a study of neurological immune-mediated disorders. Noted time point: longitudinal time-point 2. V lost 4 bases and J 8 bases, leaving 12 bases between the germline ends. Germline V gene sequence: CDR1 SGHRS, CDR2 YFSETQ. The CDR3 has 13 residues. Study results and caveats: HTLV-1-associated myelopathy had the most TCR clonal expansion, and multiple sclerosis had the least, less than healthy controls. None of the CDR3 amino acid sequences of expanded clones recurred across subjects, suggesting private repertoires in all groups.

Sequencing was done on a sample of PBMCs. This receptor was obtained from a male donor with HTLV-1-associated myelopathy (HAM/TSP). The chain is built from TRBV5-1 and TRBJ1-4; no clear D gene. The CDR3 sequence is CASSRTEGEKLFF. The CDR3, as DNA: TGCGCCAGCAGCCGCACCGAGGGAGAAAAACTGTTTTTT.